A single sample gave rise to the 26 T cell receptor beta chains below, sequenced in a study of T cells in Graves' hyperthyroidism and ophthalmopathy. Amplification targeted TCR beta CDR3 regions from RNA transcripts. In the first-round RT-PCR of the TCR CDR3, the HTBI primer set was used. In TCRdb, the multiplex PCR reads were re-called with MiXCR into one record per CDR3 protein. This table has 310,000 or so distinct CDR3 sequences, approximately 15% appearing once. Sequenced material: blood. The receptors shown here come from a woman between 55 and 75 years old with Graves' ophthalmopathy.

This clonotype was observed many times. The rearrangement joins TRBV11-3 to TRBJ1-1; D not resolved. Germline-derived CDR1 and CDR2 are SGHNT and YENEEA. V lost 3 bases, J lost 2 bases, and 7 bases lay in between. CDR3 length equals 13 residues. This chain's CDR3 is CASSFQKNTEAFF. Here the CDR3 DNA reads TGTGCCAGCAGCTTCCAGAAAAACACTGAAGCTTTCTTT.

This chain's CDR3 is CASSLGRSDEQYF. The CDR3 DNA follows: TGTGCCAGCAGCTTAGGACGGTCCGACGAGCAGTACTTC. V is TRBV7-2 and J is TRBJ2-7; no clear D. V dropped 1 base and J dropped 5 bases, with 9 bases sitting between them. The CDR3 covers 13 residues. Germline-derived CDR1 and CDR2 are SGHTA and FQGNSA.

Ten or more counts support this clonotype. The V gene is TRBV12-3 or TRBV12-4, the J gene TRBJ2-3, with 7 bases fitting TRBD2. The CDR3 runs 15 residues. Unmatched junction bases numbered 11, after V lost 5 bases and J lost 6 bases. CDR3 region: CASSISGRLGDTQYF. The CDR3, as DNA: TGTGCCAGCAGTATTAGCGGGCGGTTAGGGGATACGCAGTATTTT.

This clonotype was seen repeatedly, ten times or more. The chain is built from TRBV20-1 and TRBJ1-4, with a tentative D call TRBD1 (5 bases). This CDR3 spans 15 amino acids. The germline gives CDR1 DFQATT, CDR2 SNEGSKA (reference sequence). Trimming pared 1 base from V and 3 bases from J, leaving 12 bases between. The CDR3 region is CSARAWGSPNEKLFF. CDR3 bases: TGCAGTGCTAGAGCCTGGGGCAGCCCTAATGAAAAACTGTTTTTT.

This clonotype was found many times. This chain links TRBV28 with TRBJ1-5; the D gene is possibly TRBD1 (5 bases). CDR1 and CDR2 from the germline V gene are MDHEN and SYDVKM. V was clipped by 5 bases and J by 5 bases, with 16 bases between them. This CDR3 has 15 amino acids. The chain's CDR3 is CASSRDYLRDQPQHF. In nucleotides, the CDR3 is TGTGCCAGCAGTCGGGACTACCTACGGGATCAGCCCCAGCATTTT. Supplemented by reference TRBV28 and TRBJ1-5, the full variable domain reads DVKVTQSSRYLVKRTGEKVFLECVQDMDHENMFWYRQDPGLGLRLIYFSYDVKMKEKGDIPEGYSVSREKKERFSLILESASTNQTSMYLCASSRDYLRDQPQHFGDGTRLSIL.

In this sample, this clonotype turned up many times. This chain joins TRBV28 and TRBJ1-2; maybe TRBD1 (5 bases). Trimming pared 5 bases from V and 4 bases from J, leaving 14 bases between. Per the germline V gene, CDR1 is MDHEN and CDR2 is SYDVKM. The CDR3 consists of 14 residues. CDR3 loop: CASSQGGTFYGYTF. CDR3 bases: TGTGCCAGCAGTCAAGGAGGGACTTTCTATGGCTACACCTTC.

In this sample, this clonotype turned up a few times. V gene TRBV5-1 combines with J gene TRBJ2-1, with D perhaps TRBD2 (6 bases). The CDR3 totals 15 residues. Per germline, CDR1 SGHRS and CDR2 YFSETQ. The V gene lost 6 bases and the J gene lost 1 base, with 14 bases spanning the gap. As DNA, the CDR3 is TGCGCCAGCATGCCAATTAGCGGTTCCTACAATGAGCAGTTCTTC. Translating it yields CASMPISGSYNEQFF.

There are many counts of this clonotype. The rearrangement links TRBV27 to TRBJ2-7; D may be TRBD1 (5 bases). Trimming left V 0 bases short and J 5 bases short, with 17 bases between. Germline V gene data show CDR1 as MNHEY and CDR2 as SMNVEV (reference sequence). This CDR3 has 16 residues. CDR3 amino acids: CASSLSPGQGLNEQYF. The CDR3 DNA follows: TGTGCCAGCAGTTTATCTCCTGGCCAGGGTCTCAACGAGCAGTACTTC.

In its sample, this clonotype was seen many times. The chain uses TRBV7-9 and TRBJ2-7; D call uncertain. Deletions cut 5 bases from V and 4 bases from J, with 12 bases between. The CDR3 loop spans 13 amino acids. Germline CDR1 reads SEHNR; CDR2 reads FQNEAQ (reference sequence). The DNA for the CDR3 is TGTGCCAGCAGCCTGTCCCAGGAGTACGAGCAGTACTTC. Translated, it gives CASSLSQEYEQYF. Using reference TRBV7-9 and TRBJ2-7 for the parts outside the CDR3, the full variable domain is DTGVSQNPRHKITKRGQNVTFRCDPISEHNRLYWYRQTLGQGPEFLTYFQNEAQLEKSRLLSDRFSAERPKGSFSTLEIQRTEQGDSAMYLCASSLSQEYEQYFGPGTRLTVT.

V usage is TRBV7-9 and J usage is TRBJ2-1, with TRBD2 identical over 10 bases. CDR1 and CDR2 (germline): SEHNR, FQNEAQ (reference sequence). The CDR3 totals 19 residues. The V and J ends lost 1 base and 13 bases, in that order; junction bases with no gene match: 22. The CDR3 loop is CASSLDSSGRPGHTQKQFF. The CDR3 bases are TGTGCCAGCAGCTTAGATAGTAGCGGGAGGCCCGGGCACACTCAGAAACAGTTCTTC.

This clonotype has at least ten counts. The V call is TRBV3-1, the J call TRBJ2-2; 10 positions agree with TRBD2. The junction had 5 bases not matched to a gene; V was cut back by 3 bases and J by 4 bases. The CDR3 runs 16 residues. Germline loops: CDR1 LGHDT, CDR2 YNNKEL (reference sequence). CDR3 loop: CASSQGSGRPTGELFF. CDR3 in DNA: TGTGCCAGCAGCCAGGGTAGCGGGAGGCCCACCGGGGAGCTGTTTTTT.

There are many counts of this clonotype. The V and J genes are TRBV7-2 and TRBJ2-7; D possibly corresponds to TRBD2 (5 bases). V was pared by 1 base and J by 6 bases, with 10 bases between. The CDR3 loop spans 13 amino acids. CDR1 is SGHTA, CDR2 FQGNSA, per germline. The CDR3 region is CASSLEFSGEQYF. The DNA of the CDR3 is TGTGCCAGCAGCTTAGAGTTCAGCGGCGAGCAGTACTTC.

The sample holds many counts of this clonotype. V is TRBV5-1 and J is TRBJ2-7; 14 nucleotides agree with TRBD2. The CDR3 is 17 amino acids. J gave up 0 bases and V 2 bases, and 4 bases lay outside the gene matches. Germline V gene lookup returns CDR1 SGHRS and CDR2 YFSETQ. Here the CDR3 DNA reads TGCGCCAGCAGCTTTCGGACTAGCGGGGGGTACTCCTACGAGCAGTACTTC. Protein: CASSFRTSGGYSYEQYF. Combining the CDR3 with reference TRBV5-1 and TRBJ2-7 gives the whole variable domain KAGVTQTPRYLIKTRGQQVTLSCSPISGHRSVSWYQQTPGQGLQFLFEYFSETQRNKGNFPGRFSGRQFSNSRSEMNVSTLELGDSALYLCASSFRTSGGYSYEQYFGPGTRLTVT.

There are many counts of this clonotype. V and J are TRBV6-5 and TRBJ1-2; D unresolved. Trimming cost V 2 bases and J 4 bases, with 8 bases left between them. Germline assignment: CDR1 MNHEY and CDR2 SVGAGI. The CDR3 loop spans 13 amino acids. Here the CDR3 reads CASSYGGSYGYTF. DNA for the CDR3: TGTGCCAGCAGTTACGGAGGGAGCTATGGCTACACCTTC.

This chain joins TRBV7-8 and TRBJ1-1; 7 positions agree with TRBD1. V shed 2 bases and J 1 base; nucleotides not matched to a gene: 4. The CDR3 is 15 amino acids. Germline loops: CDR1 SGHVS, CDR2 FQNEAQ. CDR3 residues: CASSLQGGTNTEAFF. CDR3 in DNA: TGTGCCAGCAGCTTACAGGGGGGCACGAACACTGAAGCTTTCTTT.

This clonotype was found many times. The rearrangement joins TRBV7-3 to TRBJ1-1, with a tentative D call TRBD1 (6 bases). The CDR3 consists of 15 residues. Per the germline V gene, CDR1 is SGHTA and CDR2 is FQGTGA. V was pared by 6 bases and J by 1 base, with 15 bases between. As DNA, the CDR3 is TGTGCCAGCAGTCCTCGGGGGGGCTGGAACACTGAAGCTTTCTTT. Encoded protein: CASSPRGGWNTEAFF. The entire variable domain, with the rest obtained from reference TRBV7-3 and TRBJ1-1, is as follows: GAGVSQTPSNKVTEKGKYVELRCDPISGHTALYWYRQSLGQGPEFLIYFQGTGAADDSGLPNDRFFAVRPEGSVSTLKIQRTERGDSAVYLCASSPRGGWNTEAFFGQGTRLTVV.

V and J are TRBV20-1 and TRBJ2-7; D unresolved. CDR3 length: 14 amino acids. Between the trimmed V and J ends, which lost 1 base and 3 bases, there was a span of 13 bases. The germline V gene has CDR1 DFQATT and CDR2 SNEGSKA (reference sequence). CDR3 sequence (DNA): TGCAGTGCTAGAGCCCCACGACACTTCTACGAGCAGTACTTC. It translates to CSARAPRHFYEQYF.

This clonotype came up many times. The rearrangement uses TRBV7-3 and TRBJ2-2; tentative D call: TRBD1 (5 bases). The CDR3 length is 13 residues. The V gene's germline CDR1 is SGHTA and CDR2 FQGTGA. V was shortened by 2 bases and J by 10 bases, with 11 bases between the two germline ends. The CDR3 loop reads CASSLSQGAELFF. CDR3 bases: TGTGCCAGCAGCTTATCGCAGGGCGCGGAGCTGTTTTTT.

This sequence joins TRBV4-3 and TRBJ2-5, with D possibly being TRBD1 or TRBD2 (6 bases each). Trimming took 1 base from V and 5 from J, leaving 20 bases between them. The CDR3 runs 17 residues. CDR1 and CDR2 (germline): LGHNA, YSLEER. CDR3 in DNA: TGCGCCAGCAGCCAAGGGGGGCTAGCAGGTCGGGGGGAGACCCAGTACTTC. Encoded protein: CASSQGGLAGRGETQYF.

Ten or more counts support this clonotype. The chain is built from TRBV2 and TRBJ2-3; 11 bases agree with TRBD1. The germline gives CDR1 SNHLY, CDR2 FYNNEI. The CDR3 has 14 amino acids. Trimming removed 7 bases from V and 6 bases from J; junction bases left unmatched: 6. The CDR3 nucleotides read TGTGCCAGCAACGGACAGGGGGCGCTGGATACGCAGTATTTT. Its protein is CASNGQGALDTQYF. Supplemented by reference TRBV2 and TRBJ2-3, the full variable domain reads EPEVTQTPSHQVTQMGQEVILRCVPISNHLYFYWYRQILGQKVEFLVSFYNNEISEKSEIFDDQFSVERPDGSNFTLKIRSTKLEDSAMYFCASNGQGALDTQYFGPGTRLTVL.

V and J are TRBV6-6 and TRBJ2-1; 10 bases are a match to TRBD1. The germline gives CDR1 MNHNY, CDR2 SVGAGI (reference sequence). After removal of 2 bases from V and 6 bases from J, the junction contained 4 bases not matched to a gene. CDR3 length equals 15 residues. The CDR3 DNA is TGTGCCAGCAGTTACACCGGGACAGGGGTCAATGAGCAGTTCTTC. It specifies CASSYTGTGVNEQFF.

This clonotype was detected a few times. The V gene is TRBV2, the J gene TRBJ2-2, with 12 bases fitting TRBD2. Germline CDR1 SNHLY, CDR2 FYNNEI. The ends lost 7 bases at V and 3 bases at J; junction bases unmatched: 15. The CDR3 length is 19 residues. CDR3 protein: CASKWLGLAGQKYTGELFF. The CDR3 nucleotides read TGTGCCAGCAAATGGTTAGGACTAGCGGGGCAGAAATACACCGGGGAGCTGTTTTTT.

This clonotype was seen many times. The CDR3 spells CSARDRDRGPYEQYF. The CDR3 DNA follows: TGCAGTGCTAGAGACCGGGACAGGGGACCGTACGAGCAGTACTTC. V gene TRBV20-1 combines with J gene TRBJ2-7, with 10 bases that match TRBD1. The CDR3 length is 15 residues. Trimming took 0 bases from V and 4 from J; bases not matched to a gene: 6. Germline lookup yields CDR1 DFQATT and CDR2 SNEGSKA (reference sequence).

This clonotype showed up many times. This chain uses TRBV7-2 with TRBJ1-5, with D perhaps matching TRBD1 (6 bases). Trimming pared 4 bases from V and 2 bases from J, leaving 9 bases between. The CDR3 is 14 residues long. CDR1 and CDR2 (germline): SGHTA, FQGNSA. The CDR3 nucleotides are TGTGCCAGCAGCTCGAGACAGGGCAATCAGCCCCAGCATTTT. Translated: CASSSRQGNQPQHF.

There are many counts of this clonotype. The chain employs TRBV28 and TRBJ2-7; 8 nucleotides agree with TRBD1. CDR1 is MDHEN and CDR2 is SYDVKM in the germline V gene. This CDR3 has 12 amino acids. Trimming removed 6 bases from V and 4 bases from J; junction bases left unmatched: 2. The CDR3 region is CASSRGPYEQYF. The CDR3 DNA reads TGTGCCAGCAGCAGGGGGCCGTACGAGCAGTACTTC.

In this sample, this clonotype turned up many times. The chain joins TRBV20-1 to TRBJ2-3, with TRBD2 identical over 7 bases. CDR3 length: 17 amino acids. Germline lookup yields CDR1 DFQATT and CDR2 SNEGSKA (reference sequence). The junction had 11 bases not matched to a gene; V was cut back by 0 bases and J by 2 bases. For the CDR3, the DNA is TGCAGTGCTAGAGAGCTGCTAGCGGCTCCCCACACAGATACGCAGTATTTT. Its translation is CSARELLAAPHTDTQYF.